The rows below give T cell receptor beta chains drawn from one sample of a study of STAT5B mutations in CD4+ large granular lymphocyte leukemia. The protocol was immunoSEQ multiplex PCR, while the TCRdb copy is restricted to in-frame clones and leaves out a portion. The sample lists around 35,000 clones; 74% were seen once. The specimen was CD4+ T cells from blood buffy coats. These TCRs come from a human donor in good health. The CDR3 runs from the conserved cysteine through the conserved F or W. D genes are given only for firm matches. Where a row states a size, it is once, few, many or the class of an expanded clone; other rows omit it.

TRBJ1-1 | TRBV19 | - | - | CATNLGVKGAGAFF | TGTGCCACTAATCTGGGGGTTAAAGGGGCGGGGGCTTTCTTT
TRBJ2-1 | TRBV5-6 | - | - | CASSLRASWTYNEQFF | TGTGCCAGCAGCTTGCGCGCGAGTTGGACATACAATGAGCAGTTCTTC
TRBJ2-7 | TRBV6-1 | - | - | CASRSWSDIRYEQYF | TGTGCCAGCAGATCGTGGTCGGACATCCGATACGAGCAGTACTTC
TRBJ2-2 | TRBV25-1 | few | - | CASSDGIGELFF | TGTGCCAGCAGTGACGGGATCGGGGAGCTGTTTTTT
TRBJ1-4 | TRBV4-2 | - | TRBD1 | CASSPAAGGNRNEKLFF | TGTGCCAGCAGCCCGGCGGCAGGGGGCAACCGTAATGAAAAACTGTTTTTT
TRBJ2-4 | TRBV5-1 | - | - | CASSLDGGLAKNIQYF | TGCGCCAGCAGCTTGGATGGGGGTCTAGCCAAAAACATTCAGTACTTC
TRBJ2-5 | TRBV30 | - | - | CAWRSLETQYF | TGTGCCTGGAGGTCGTTAGAGACCCAGTACTTC
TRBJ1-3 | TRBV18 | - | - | CASSRESPGSGNTIYF | TGTGCCAGCTCACGAGAGTCCCCAGGGTCAGGAAACACCATATATTTT
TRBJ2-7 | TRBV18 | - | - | CASSPAEAYEQYF | TGTGCCAGCTCACCAGCAGAGGCCTACGAGCAGTACTTC
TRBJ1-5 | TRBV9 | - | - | CASSVSGSSNQPQHF | TGTGCCAGCAGCGTATCAGGGTCTAGCAATCAGCCCCAGCATTTT
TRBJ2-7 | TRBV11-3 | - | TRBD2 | CASSLGLAGPGVEQYF | TGTGCCAGCAGCTTAGGACTAGCGGGACCCGGCGTCGAGCAGTACTTC
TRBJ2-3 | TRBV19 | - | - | CASRLRGAADTQYF | TGTGCCAGCCGCCTCAGGGGGGCAGCCGATACGCAGTATTTT
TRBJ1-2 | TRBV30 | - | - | CAWSVQHGYTF | TGTGCCTGGAGTGTCCAGCACGGCTACACCTTC
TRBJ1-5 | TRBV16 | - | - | CASSQSVGGQPQHF | TGTGCCAGCAGCCAATCGGTGGGGGGACAGCCCCAGCATTTT
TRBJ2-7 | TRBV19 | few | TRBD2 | CASRGLAGEFYEQYF | TGTGCCAGTAGGGGACTAGCGGGAGAATTCTACGAGCAGTACTTC
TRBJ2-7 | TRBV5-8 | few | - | CASSLDGSYEQYF | TGTGCCAGCAGCTTGGATGGGTCCTACGAGCAGTACTTC
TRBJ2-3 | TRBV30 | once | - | CAWSSLTRNTDTQYF | TGTGCCTGGAGTTCCCTGACTAGAAACACAGATACGCAGTATTTT
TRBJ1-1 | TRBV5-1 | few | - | CASSLQGPVDATEAFF | TGCGCCAGCAGCTTGCAGGGACCGGTTGATGCCACTGAAGCTTTCTTT
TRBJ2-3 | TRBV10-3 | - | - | CAISESSGGGPSTDTQYF | TGTGCCATCAGTGAGTCGTCTGGAGGTGGACCTAGCACAGATACGCAGTATTTT